Below, 15 T cell receptor beta chains from the same sample are listed, as sequenced in a study of cytomegalovirus exposure and HLA in healthy donors. The PCR used 60 Vbeta and 13 Jbeta primers. Assay used: immunoSEQ multiplex PCR; TCRdb lists only in-frame clones, some missing. The profile shows roughly 23,000 clones, around 77% of them singletons. Material for sequencing was PBMCs. All receptors derive from a man aged 55 to 70 in good health and CMV-seronegative.

The rearrangement links TRBV27 to TRBJ1-5; perhaps TRBD1 as D (6 bases). Trimming stripped 3 bases from V and 1 base from J, with 7 bases between. Per germline, CDR1 MNHEY and CDR2 SMNVEV (reference sequence). The CDR3 sequence is 14 residues long. CDR3 nucleotides: TGTGCCAGCAGTTTTAGGGGGAGCAATCAGCCCCAGCATTTT. Its protein is CASSFRGSNQPQHF.

The V and J genes are TRBV7-2 and TRBJ1-1; possible D gene TRBD1, 6 bases. Between the trimmed V and J ends, which lost 0 bases and 11 bases, there was a span of 16 bases. CDR1 and CDR2 from the germline V gene are SGHTA and FQGNSA. The CDR3 has 14 amino acids. The CDR3 coding sequence is TGTGCCAGCAGCTTAGCGCCAGGGGTGGAGGACGCTTTCTTT. It codes for CASSLAPGVEDAFF. The full variable domain, in which reference TRBV7-2 and TRBJ1-1 provide the parts outside the CDR3, is GAGVSQSPSNKVTEKGKDVELRCDPISGHTALYWYRQSLGQGLEFLIYFQGNSAPDKSGLPSDRFSAERTGGSVSTLTIQRTQQEDSAVYLCASSLAPGVEDAFFGQGTRLTVV.

This chain joins TRBV6-1 and TRBJ1-1; 7 bases are shared with TRBD1. Germline CDR1 is MNHNS and CDR2 is SASEGT. V lost 0 bases to trimming and J lost 1 base; unmatched junction nucleotides: 5. The CDR3 is 16 amino acids. The DNA for the CDR3 is TGTGCCAGCAGTGAAGCGGAGGGGGCAGGGAACACTGAAGCTTTCTTT. Amino acids: CASSEAEGAGNTEAFF.

The count of this clone is one. Sequence at one end of the junction differs from germline and may be a read error. The chain carries TRBV7-9 and TRBJ2-1; the match to TRBD2 covers 10 bases. Germline V lookup: CDR1 SEHNR, CDR2 FQNEAQ (reference sequence). The CDR3 is 15 amino acids. CDR3 in DNA: TGTTCCAGCAGTTTTCTAGCGGGGGCTAACAATGAGCAGTTCTTC. Its protein is CSSSFLAGANNEQFF.

The chain uses TRBV6-6 and TRBJ2-1, with D possibly TRBD1 on 5 matching bases. CDR1 and CDR2 from the germline V gene are MNHNY and SVGAGI (reference sequence). The ends were cut back, 5 bases at V and 8 bases at J, with 7 bases in the middle. The CDR3 contains 11 residues. The CDR3: CASSTGDEQFF. DNA for the CDR3: TGTGCCAGCAGTACAGGCGATGAGCAGTTCTTC.

About this clone itself: Other DNA variants within this sample encode the same CDR3. The genes are TRBV19 and TRBJ1-5; D is perhaps TRBD1 (5 bases). Trimming pared 6 bases from V and 6 bases from J, leaving 9 bases between. The CDR3 length is 12 residues. Germline CDR1 is LNHDA and CDR2 is SQIVND (reference sequence). The CDR3 region is CASSWGLQPQHF. The CDR3 nucleotides are TGTGCCAGTAGCTGGGGACTTCAGCCCCAGCATTTT.

The rearrangement links TRBV4-3 to TRBJ2-3; 7 bases map to TRBD2. The J segment lost 4 bases and the V segment lost 0 bases, leaving 7 bases of the junction unmatched. The CDR3 has 16 amino acids. Germline V gives CDR1 LGHNA, CDR2 YSLEER. The CDR3 spells CASSQEPSGIADTQYF. The CDR3 DNA follows: TGCGCCAGCAGCCAAGAGCCCAGCGGGATCGCAGATACGCAGTATTTT.

V is TRBV6-6 and J is TRBJ2-7; perhaps TRBD1 as D (6 bases). In germline, CDR1 is MNHNY, CDR2 SVGAGI (reference sequence). Trimming left V 2 bases short and J 0 bases short, with 11 bases between. The CDR3 has 15 amino acids. This CDR3 is CASSYGNRASYEQYF. CDR3 DNA: TGTGCCAGCAGTTACGGCAACAGGGCCTCCTACGAGCAGTACTTC.

The V and J genes are TRBV7-3 and TRBJ2-1; 8 positions agree with TRBD1. This CDR3 spans 15 amino acids. CDR1 and CDR2 (germline): SGHTA, FQGTGA. V gave up 2 bases and J gave up 8 bases; unmatched junction bases: 8. The CDR3 loop reads CASSLPGQAVHEQFF. CDR3 nucleotides: TGTGCCAGCAGCTTACCGGGACAGGCGGTTCATGAGCAGTTCTTC.

The chain joins TRBV6-5 to TRBJ2-7; 7 nucleotides match TRBD2. Germline V CDR1 and CDR2: MNHEY, SVGAGI. Trimming took 6 bases from V and 2 from J; bases not matched to a gene: 4. This CDR3 region has 13 residues. CDR3 residues: CASRRLAAYEQYF. CDR3 nucleotide sequence: TGTGCCAGCAGGCGGCTAGCGGCCTACGAGCAGTACTTC.

The chain recombines TRBV5-1 with TRBJ2-5, with D tentatively TRBD1 (5 bases). Per the germline V gene, CDR1 is SGHRS and CDR2 is YFSETQ. Trimming took 6 bases from V and 5 from J, leaving 17 bases between them. The CDR3 runs 14 residues. CDR3 coding DNA: TGCGCCAGCAACTTAGGGGTCTATGAGGAGACCCAGTACTTC. It is translated as CASNLGVYEETQYF.

The chain uses TRBV7-2 and TRBJ1-5; 10 nucleotides match TRBD1. The CDR3 length is 15 residues. V was pared by 6 bases and J by 3 bases, with 5 bases of the junction left unmatched. Germline CDR1 is SGHTA and CDR2 is FQGNSA. The CDR3 DNA is TGTGCCAGCAGGGGCGGGACAGGGGTCAATCAGCCCCAGCATTTT. Translation gives CASRGGTGVNQPQHF.

CDR3 loop: CASSANRGLNSPLHF. CDR3 DNA: TGTGCCAGCAGCGCAAACAGGGGCCTAAATTCACCCCTCCACTTT. This rearrangement joins TRBV5-8 to TRBJ1-6; TRBD1 agrees at 7 bases. The CDR3 has 15 amino acids. CDR1 and CDR2 from the germline V gene are SGHTS and YDEGEE. Losses at the gene ends were 4 bases for V and 7 bases for J; bases not matched to a gene: 8.

The chain is built from TRBV7-3 and TRBJ1-1; TRBD1 is a possible D gene (6 bases). CDR3 size: 13 residues. Germline-derived CDR1 and CDR2 are SGHTA and FQGTGA. The ends were cut back, 4 bases at V and 2 bases at J, with 8 bases in the middle. The CDR3 is CASSWDKNTEAFF. CDR3 nucleotides: TGTGCCAGCAGCTGGGACAAAAACACTGAAGCTTTCTTT.

V gene TRBV7-2 combines with J gene TRBJ2-5; 8 nucleotides agree with TRBD2. CDR1 and CDR2 (germline): SGHTA, FQGNSA. This CDR3 is built from 17 residues. The V segment lost 3 bases and the J segment 7 bases; nucleotides outside the gene matches: 16. This chain's CDR3 is CASSLLPRLGSGGTQYF. The CDR3 DNA is TGTGCCAGCAGCTTGTTACCGAGACTCGGAAGCGGGGGGACCCAGTACTTC.